The 8 T cell receptor beta chains below all came from one sample that was sequenced in a study of T-cell reconstitution after alpha-beta-depleted transplantation in children. During its preparation, the TCRbeta library received unique molecular identifiers. TCRdb redid the calling of the PCR reads with MiXCR, one entry per CDR3 protein. The repertoire holds hundreds of thousands of distinct CDR3 sequences, with roughly 13% as singletons. Sequenced here: PBMCs, sampled before TCRalphabeta/CD19-depleted stem cell transplant. The receptors here all came from a girl under 10 years old with congenital amegakaryocytic thrombocytopenia, due to receive a stem cell transplant.

The gene calls are TRBV2 and TRBJ1-6; D gene ambiguous. V lost 10 bases and J 0 bases, leaving 13 bases between the germline ends. This CDR3 contains 15 residues. Germline assignment: CDR1 SNHLY and CDR2 FYNNEI. The CDR3, as DNA: TGTGCCACCGGGCCTGAGAGCTCCTATAATTCACCCCTCCACTTT. Its protein is CATGPESSYNSPLHF.

The rearrangement links TRBV7-9 to TRBJ1-2, with 7 bases lining up with TRBD1. From germline, CDR1 is SEHNR and CDR2 FQNEAQ (reference sequence). The J segment lost 0 bases and the V segment lost 5 bases, leaving 6 bases of the junction unmatched. There are 15 residues in the CDR3. In nucleotides, the CDR3 is TGTGCCAGCAGCCTAGACAGGGTAGCTAACTATGGCTACACCTTC. It specifies CASSLDRVANYGYTF.

V and J are TRBV5-8 and TRBJ2-7; D possibly corresponds to TRBD1 (6 bases). CDR3 length: 13 residues. Germline lookup yields CDR1 SGHTS and CDR2 YDEGEE. V was clipped by 6 bases and J by 6 bases, with 16 bases between them. Here the CDR3 DNA reads TGTGCCAGCATCTCCCGGGGCAGGGGCGAGCAGTACTTC. Translated, it gives CASISRGRGEQYF.

This clonotype was seen repeatedly, ten times or more. This chain joins TRBV7-2 and TRBJ2-3; D uncertain. CDR1 and CDR2 (germline): SGHTA, FQGNSA. This CDR3 has 14 amino acids. V was pared by 1 base and J by 5 bases, with 10 bases between. As DNA, the CDR3 is TGTGCCAGCAGCTTAGTAGCTCGGATAGATACGCAGTATTTT. Protein: CASSLVARIDTQYF.

This clonotype has a count of ten or more. This chain uses TRBV20-1 with TRBJ2-1; 7 bases are shared with TRBD2. Trimming removed 5 bases from V and 5 bases from J; junction bases left unmatched: 18. The CDR3 is 17 amino acids. Germline V gene sequence: CDR1 DFQATT, CDR2 SNEGSKA (reference sequence). Here the CDR3 reads CSASSLWLAEFDNEQFF. The DNA for the CDR3 is TGCAGTGCTTCTAGTTTATGGCTAGCGGAGTTCGACAATGAGCAGTTCTTC.

CDR3 sequence (DNA): TGTGCCAGCAGTTTATATCTAGCGGGAATAGAGACCCAGTACTTC. As protein: CASSLYLAGIETQYF. This chain connects TRBV27 to TRBJ2-5, with 9 bases aligning to TRBD2. Germline V gene data show CDR1 as MNHEY and CDR2 as SMNVEV (reference sequence). With 1 base clipped from V and 4 bases from J, the junction kept 4 bases outside the gene matches. The CDR3 spans 15 residues.

The sample holds a few counts of this clonotype. This chain uses TRBV7-9 with TRBJ2-7; 8 nucleotides line up with TRBD2. Trimming cost V 1 base and J 4 bases; bases outside gene matches: 9. Germline V gives CDR1 SEHNR, CDR2 FQNEAQ (reference sequence). The CDR3 contains 16 residues. The CDR3 spells CASSLGGSGSGYEQYF. CDR3 nucleotide sequence: TGTGCCAGCAGCTTAGGGGGCAGCGGGAGTGGTTACGAGCAGTACTTC.

This clonotype was detected a few times. The chain employs TRBV7-9 and TRBJ2-1; TRBD2 matches 7 bases. The germline V gene encodes CDR1 SEHNR and CDR2 FQNEAQ (reference sequence). The ends lost 6 bases at V and 3 bases at J; junction bases unmatched: 14. The length of the CDR3 is 17 residues. CDR3 loop: CASSSTPGLAVYNEQFF. The CDR3 DNA reads as TGTGCCAGCAGTTCAACACCCGGGCTAGCGGTCTACAATGAGCAGTTCTTC.